Here is one T cell receptor beta chain with its context. Time point denoted: newly diagnosed GD, antithyroid drugs for less than 3 months. With RNA extracted from PBMCs as input, the TCR library was made. The CDR3 runs 15 residues. The junction had 10 bases not matched to a gene; V was cut back by 2 bases and J by 6 bases. Germline V gene data show CDR1 as GTSNPN and CDR2 as SVGIG (reference sequence). This sample is drawn from a study of regulatory T cells in long-lasting Graves disease. Across the study: New Graves' disease cases had less than 3 months of antithyroid drugs.

According to the study, TCR beta libraries were built with iRepertoire HTBI primers and CDR3-region Arm-PCR. MiXCR, run by TCRdb on the multiplex PCR reads, gives a single entry per CDR3 protein. The table includes fewer than 550,000 distinct CDR3 sequences, approximately 16% detected once. These data were likewise used in another study, on T cells in Graves' hyperthyroidism and ophthalmopathy.

This sequence originates from a woman aged 35-65 years with Graves disease. This chain links TRBV30 with TRBJ2-1, with 7 bases fitting TRBD1. The starting material was peripheral blood mononuclear cells (PBMCs), obtained at new diagnosis, from a patient treated with antithyroid drugs. CDR3 DNA sequence: TGTGCCTGGAGTAAGGGGGCCTTAGGGGGCAATGAGCAGTTCTTC. It encodes CAWSKGALGGNEQFF. Combining the CDR3 with reference TRBV30 and TRBJ2-1 gives the whole variable domain SQTIHQWPATLVQPVGSPLSLECTVEGTSNPNLYWYRQAAGRGLQLLFYSVGIGQISSEVPQNLSASRPQDRQFILSSKKLLLSDSGFYLCAWSKGALGGNEQFFGPGTRLTVL.